The 24 T cell receptor beta chains below come from one sample, sequenced in a study of blood T cell repertoires in COVID-19. The repertoire was sequenced with immunoSEQ multiplex PCR; TCRdb's copy has only in-frame clones and lacks some. The data show approximately 150,000 clones, more than 75% seen once. The sequenced sample consisted of peripheral blood. Source of these receptors: a man aged 55 to 70 with acute or convalescent COVID-19.

V usage is TRBV19 and J usage is TRBJ1-3, with 7 bases that match TRBD1. CDR3 length: 13 amino acids. Losses at the gene ends were 7 bases for V and 4 bases for J; bases not matched to a gene: 4. Germline CDR1 and CDR2: LNHDA and SQIVND (reference sequence). The CDR3 DNA follows: TGTGCCAGTACCGTGACAGGGGGAAACACCATATATTTT. As protein: CASTVTGGNTIYF. Full variable domain (remainder filled in from reference TRBV19 and TRBJ1-3): DGGITQSPKYLFRKEGQNVTLSCEQNLNHDAMYWYRQDPGQGLRLIYYSQIVNDFQKGDIAEGYSVSREKKESFPLTVTSAQKNPTAFYLCASTVTGGNTIYFGEGSWLTVV.

The gene calls are TRBV19 and TRBJ1-5, with D perhaps TRBD1 (5 bases). The CDR3 loop spans 14 amino acids. The germline V gene encodes CDR1 LNHDA and CDR2 SQIVND (reference sequence). V lost 3 bases, J lost 7 bases, and 13 bases lay in between. The CDR3 region is CASSISSDSQPQHF. CDR3 bases: TGTGCCAGTAGTATCTCCTCTGACAGCCAGCCCCAGCATTTT.

This rearrangement joins TRBV28 to TRBJ2-7; 7 nucleotides line up with TRBD1. This CDR3 has 13 amino acids. In germline, CDR1 is MDHEN, CDR2 SYDVKM. V trimming: 8 bases; J trimming: 4 bases; junction bases outside the gene matches: 8. The CDR3, as DNA: TGTGCCAGCCGGGGCAGGGGGTTTTACGAGCAGTACTTC. Its translation is CASRGRGFYEQYF.

The chain links TRBV28 to TRBJ2-2; D may be TRBD2 (6 bases). The germline V gene has CDR1 MDHEN and CDR2 SYDVKM. The V end lost 4 bases, the J end lost 3 bases, and 12 bases lay between the germline ends. The CDR3 contains 15 residues. CDR3 bases: TGTGCCAGCAGTTATGCTAGCGACTACACCGGGGAGCTGTTTTTT. Its protein is CASSYASDYTGELFF.

V gene TRBV6-5 combines with J gene TRBJ2-7; D perhaps matches TRBD2 (6 bases). The CDR3 is 12 residues long. Trimming stripped 6 bases from V and 6 bases from J, with 12 bases between. Germline V gene data show CDR1 as MNHEY and CDR2 as SVGAGI. The CDR3 region has the DNA TGTGCCAGCAGCCATACTAGCTCCGAGCAGTACTTC. Its translation is CASSHTSSEQYF.

CDR3 in DNA: TGTGCCAGCAGTTACTCGTATAACTCCTACGAGCAGTACTTC. Translating gives CASSYSYNSYEQYF. The J gene is TRBJ2-7, the V gene TRBV6-5, with D uncertain. From germline, CDR1 is MNHEY and CDR2 SVGAGI. CDR3 length: 14 amino acids. V dropped 0 bases and J dropped 0 bases, with 6 bases sitting between them.

The chain links TRBV13 to TRBJ1-2; 9 bases agree with TRBD1. The germline gives CDR1 PRHDT, CDR2 FYEKMQ (reference sequence). The CDR3 contains 13 residues. With V trimmed by 5 bases and J by 7 bases, 5 bases remained unmatched. CDR3 bases: TGTGCCAGCAGCGCGGGACAGGGAAGTGGCTACACCTTC. This translates into CASSAGQGSGYTF.

J is TRBJ2-2 and V is TRBV5-1; 7 nucleotides match TRBD2. Per the germline V gene, CDR1 is SGHRS and CDR2 is YFSETQ. V lost 0 bases to trimming and J lost 5 bases; unmatched junction nucleotides: 7. The CDR3 length is 16 residues. This CDR3 reads CASSLAGLGETGELFF. As DNA, the CDR3 is TGCGCCAGCAGCTTGGCAGGACTAGGGGAAACCGGGGAGCTGTTTTTT.

This rearrangement joins TRBV6-6 to TRBJ1-5, with 9 bases matching TRBD1. With V trimmed by 5 bases and J by 1 base, 6 bases remained unmatched. Germline CDR1 reads MNHNY; CDR2 reads SVGAGI (reference sequence). This CDR3 comprises 16 residues. CDR3 nucleotide sequence: TGTGCCAGCAGTATAACAGGGGGCTCAAGCAATCAGCCCCAGCATTTT. Amino acid sequence: CASSITGGSSNQPQHF.

The rearrangement uses TRBV30 and TRBJ2-7, with D perhaps matching TRBD1 (6 bases). The CDR3 length is 14 residues. Looked up from germline, CDR1 is GTSNPN and CDR2 is SVGIG (reference sequence). Trimming took 4 bases from V and 5 from J, leaving 18 bases between them. The CDR3 region has the DNA TGTGCCTGGAACCCGGGACAAACTCCCCACGAGCAGTACTTC. It specifies CAWNPGQTPHEQYF. Full variable domain (rest looked up from reference TRBV30 and TRBJ2-7): SQTIHQWPATLVQPVGSPLSLECTVEGTSNPNLYWYRQAAGRGLQLLFYSVGIGQISSEVPQNLSASRPQDRQFILSSKKLLLSDSGFYLCAWNPGQTPHEQYFGPGTRLTVT.

The chain employs TRBV24-1 and TRBJ1-1, with D perhaps matching TRBD1 (6 bases). Trimming took off 9 bases at V and 1 base at J, with 20 bases between the two ends. In germline, CDR1 is KGHDR, CDR2 SFDVKD. The CDR3 is 16 residues long. The CDR3 reads CATQSGIGGRNTEAFF. CDR3 coding DNA: TGTGCCACCCAGAGCGGTATAGGGGGAAGGAACACTGAAGCTTTCTTT.

The chain links TRBV10-2 to TRBJ1-2, with D uncertain. Germline V gene sequence: CDR1 WSHSY, CDR2 SAAADI. The V end was cut by 6 bases, the J end by 4 bases, with 15 bases between. The CDR3 extends over 14 amino acids. The DNA of the CDR3 is TGCGCCAGCAGCGACCAAGACGGAGTCTATGGCTACACCTTC. Encoded protein: CASSDQDGVYGYTF.

This clone was observed a single time. This sequence joins TRBV20-1 and TRBJ2-1; 7 positions match TRBD1. The germline CDR1 and CDR2 sequences are DFQATT and SNEGSKA (reference sequence). V shed 5 bases, J shed 9 bases, and the junction held 4 bases outside the gene matches. CDR3 length equals 11 residues. The CDR3 region has the DNA TGCAGTGCTGACAGGGTCGGTGAGCAGTTCTTC. Translating gives CSADRVGEQFF.

The CDR3 nucleotides read TGTGCCAGCAGTGAAGCGCGGGACAGCTACTCCGCCAACTATGGCTACACCTTC. It codes for CASSEARDSYSANYGYTF. This chain uses TRBV6-1 with TRBJ1-2; 7 positions agree with TRBD1. Germline V gives CDR1 MNHNS, CDR2 SASEGT. Unmatched junction bases numbered 12, after V lost 0 bases and J lost 2 bases. This CDR3 spans 18 amino acids.

V usage is TRBV6-5 and J usage is TRBJ1-3; D not resolved. Germline lookup yields CDR1 MNHEY and CDR2 SVGAGI. Trimming took off 7 bases at V and 2 bases at J, with 15 bases between the two ends. This CDR3 has 15 residues. The CDR3 sequence: CASMRYADAGNTIYF. CDR3 in DNA: TGTGCCAGCATGAGGTACGCTGATGCTGGAAACACCATATATTTT.

Turning to this clone: This sample includes further DNA sequences coding for the same CDR3. This chain uses TRBV6-5 with TRBJ1-1, with D possibly TRBD1 on 5 matching bases. Germline V gene lookup returns CDR1 MNHEY and CDR2 SVGAGI. V was cut by 2 bases and J by 3 bases, with 7 bases left in between. CDR3 size: 13 residues. The DNA of the CDR3 is TGTGCCAGCAGTTACAGGGGTGACACTGAAGCTTTCTTT. Encoded protein: CASSYRGDTEAFF.

The V call is TRBV11-2, the J call TRBJ2-1; 7 nucleotides line up with TRBD2. This CDR3 is built from 14 residues. V shed 5 bases and J 4 bases; nucleotides not matched to a gene: 5. The germline V gene has CDR1 SGHAT and CDR2 FQNNGV. Here the CDR3 reads CASSRSGVYNEQFF. The CDR3 region has the DNA TGTGCCAGCAGCCGGAGCGGGGTGTACAATGAGCAGTTCTTC.

This chain links TRBV3-1 (or the pseudogene TRBV3-2) with TRBJ2-1, with a tentative D call TRBD2 (6 bases). There are 14 residues in the CDR3. Germline values: CDR1 LGHDT, CDR2 YNNKEL (reference sequence). The ends were cut back, 1 base at V and 3 bases at J, with 7 bases in the middle. The CDR3 sequence is CASSQGGNYNEQFF. For the CDR3, the DNA is TGTGCCAGCAGCCAAGGCGGGAACTACAATGAGCAGTTCTTC.

The chain recombines TRBV5-1 with TRBJ2-2, with 9 nucleotides matching TRBD1. The CDR3 is 15 residues long. Trimming at V came to 4 bases and at J to 1 base, leaving 2 bases not matched to a gene. Germline loops: CDR1 SGHRS, CDR2 YFSETQ. CDR3 sequence reads: CASSPDRGNTGELFF. The CDR3 region has the DNA TGCGCCAGCAGCCCGGACAGGGGGAACACCGGGGAGCTGTTTTTT.

The chain recombines TRBV7-9 with TRBJ2-3; tentative D call: TRBD1 (5 bases). The CDR3 extends over 19 amino acids. The V end was cut by 5 bases, the J end by 0 bases, with 24 bases between. Germline CDR1 SEHNR, CDR2 FQNEAQ (reference sequence). The CDR3 region is CASSPEWGLVGSSTDTQYF. CDR3 sequence (DNA): TGTGCCAGCAGCCCCGAATGGGGCTTGGTGGGTTCTAGCACAGATACGCAGTATTTT.

CDR3 DNA: TGTGCCAGCTCAGCGACTACGGGCAACACTGAAGCTTTCTTT. Translating it yields CASSATTGNTEAFF. The chain has TRBV18 and TRBJ1-1; no clear D. The ends were cut back, 5 bases at V and 2 bases at J, with 12 bases in the middle. The CDR3 is made up of 14 amino acids. Germline CDR1 and CDR2: KGHSH and LQKENI. Full variable domain (missing parts from reference TRBV18 and TRBJ1-1): NAGVMQNPRHLVRRRGQEARLRCSPMKGHSHVYWYRQLPEEGLKFMVYLQKENIIDESGMPKERFSAEFPKEGPSILRIQQVVRGDSAAYFCASSATTGNTEAFFGQGTRLTVV.

For the CDR3, the DNA is TGTGCCAGCAGCTTGGGTATTCGGGTCGCCGGGGAGCTGTTTTTT. This encodes CASSLGIRVAGELFF. This chain links TRBV5-5 with TRBJ2-2; D uncertain. CDR1 SGHKS and CDR2 YYEKEE come from the germline V gene (reference sequence). The CDR3 has 15 residues. V lost 0 bases and J lost 6, with 12 bases in between.

V is TRBV18 and J is TRBJ2-1; D remains unclear. The germline V gene encodes CDR1 KGHSH and CDR2 LQKENI. The CDR3 totals 14 residues. Trimming removed 1 base from V and 8 bases from J, with 12 bases in between. CDR3 sequence: CASSPQFSRDEQFF. The CDR3 nucleotides read TGTGCCAGCTCACCACAGTTTAGCCGCGATGAGCAGTTCTTC.

This clone is a singleton in its sample. The chain uses TRBV7-9 and TRBJ2-7; 14 positions agree with TRBD2. CDR1 is SEHNR and CDR2 is FQNEAQ in the germline V gene (reference sequence). V shed 5 bases, J shed 5 bases, and the junction held 5 bases outside the gene matches. The CDR3 spans 15 residues. CDR3 in amino acids: CASSMGTSGSDEQYF. CDR3 DNA: TGTGCCAGCAGCATGGGGACTAGCGGGAGTGACGAGCAGTACTTC.